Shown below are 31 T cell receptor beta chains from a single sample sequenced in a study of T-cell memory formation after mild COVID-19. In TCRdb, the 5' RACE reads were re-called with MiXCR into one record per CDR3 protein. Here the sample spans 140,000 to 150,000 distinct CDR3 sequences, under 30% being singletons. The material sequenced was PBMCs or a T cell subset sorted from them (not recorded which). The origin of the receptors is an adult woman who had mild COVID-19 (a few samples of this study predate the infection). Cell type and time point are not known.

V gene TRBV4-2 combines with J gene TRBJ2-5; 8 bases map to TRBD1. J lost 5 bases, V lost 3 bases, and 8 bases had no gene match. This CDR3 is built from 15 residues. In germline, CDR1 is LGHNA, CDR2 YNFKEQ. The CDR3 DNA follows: TGTGCCAGCAGCCATGAACGGACAGGGTTTGAGACCCAGTACTTC. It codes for CASSHERTGFETQYF.

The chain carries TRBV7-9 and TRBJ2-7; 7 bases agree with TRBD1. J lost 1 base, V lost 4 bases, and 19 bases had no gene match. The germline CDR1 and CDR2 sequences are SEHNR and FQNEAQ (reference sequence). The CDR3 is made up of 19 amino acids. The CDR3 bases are TGTGCCAGCAGCTCGCCCCGCCACGTAGACAGGGATAAGTCCTACGAGCAGTACTTC. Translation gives CASSSPRHVDRDKSYEQYF.

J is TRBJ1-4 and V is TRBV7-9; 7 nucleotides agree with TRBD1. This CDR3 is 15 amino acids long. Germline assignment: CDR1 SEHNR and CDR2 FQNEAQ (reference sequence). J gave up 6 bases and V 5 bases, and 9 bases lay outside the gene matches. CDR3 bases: TGTGCCAGCAGCCCAGAGGGGGACAGTGATGAAAAACTGTTTTTT. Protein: CASSPEGDSDEKLFF.

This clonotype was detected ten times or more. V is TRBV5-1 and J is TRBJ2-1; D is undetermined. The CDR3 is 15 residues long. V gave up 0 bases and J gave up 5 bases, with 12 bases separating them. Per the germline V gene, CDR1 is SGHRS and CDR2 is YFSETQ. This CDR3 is CASSLELAMNNEQFF. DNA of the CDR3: TGCGCCAGCAGCTTGGAACTGGCGATGAACAATGAGCAGTTCTTC.

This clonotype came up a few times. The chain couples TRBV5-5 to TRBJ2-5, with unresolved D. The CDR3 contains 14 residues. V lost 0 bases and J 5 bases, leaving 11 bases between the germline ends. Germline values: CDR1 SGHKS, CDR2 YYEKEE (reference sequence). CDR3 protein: CASSLELGWETQYF. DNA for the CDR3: TGTGCCAGCAGCTTGGAACTGGGTTGGGAGACCCAGTACTTC.

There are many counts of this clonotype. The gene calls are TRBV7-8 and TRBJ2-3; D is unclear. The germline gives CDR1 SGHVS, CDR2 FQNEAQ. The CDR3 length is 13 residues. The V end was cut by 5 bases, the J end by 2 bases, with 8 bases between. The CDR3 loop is CASSQDLTDTQYF. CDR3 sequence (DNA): TGTGCCAGCAGCCAGGACCTCACAGATACGCAGTATTTT.

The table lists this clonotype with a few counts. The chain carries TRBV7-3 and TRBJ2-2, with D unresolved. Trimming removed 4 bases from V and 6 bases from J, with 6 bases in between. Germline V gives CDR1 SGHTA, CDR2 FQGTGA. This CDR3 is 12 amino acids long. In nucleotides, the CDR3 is TGTGCCAGCAGCTGGGATTCCGGGGAGCTGTTTTTT. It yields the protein CASSWDSGELFF.

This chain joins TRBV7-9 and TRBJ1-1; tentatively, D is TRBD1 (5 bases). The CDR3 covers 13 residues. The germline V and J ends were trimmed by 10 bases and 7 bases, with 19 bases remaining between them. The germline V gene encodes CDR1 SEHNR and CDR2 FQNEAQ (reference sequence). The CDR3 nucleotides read TGTGCCACGAATCGTCAGGGAGAGGTTGAAGCTTTCTTT. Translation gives CATNRQGEVEAFF.

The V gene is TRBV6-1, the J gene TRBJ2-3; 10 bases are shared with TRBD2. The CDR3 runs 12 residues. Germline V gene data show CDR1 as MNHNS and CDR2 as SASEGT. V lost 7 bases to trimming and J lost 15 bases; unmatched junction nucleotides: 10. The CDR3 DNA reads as TGTGCCAGCAACACCTTCGGGACTAGCGTTTATTTT. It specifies CASNTFGTSVYF.

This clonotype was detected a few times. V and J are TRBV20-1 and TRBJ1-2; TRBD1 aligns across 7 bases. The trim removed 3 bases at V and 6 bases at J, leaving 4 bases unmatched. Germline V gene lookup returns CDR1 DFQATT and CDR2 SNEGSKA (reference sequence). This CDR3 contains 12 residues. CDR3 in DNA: TGCAGTGCTAGGACAGGGAACAATGGCTACACCTTC. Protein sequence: CSARTGNNGYTF.

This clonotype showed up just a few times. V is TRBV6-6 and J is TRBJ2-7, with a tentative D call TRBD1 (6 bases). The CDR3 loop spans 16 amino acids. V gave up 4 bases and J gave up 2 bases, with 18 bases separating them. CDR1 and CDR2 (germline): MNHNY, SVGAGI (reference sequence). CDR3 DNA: TGTGCCAGCAGTTCCGCCATGACAGGAGCCCCCTACGAGCAGTACTTC. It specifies CASSSAMTGAPYEQYF.

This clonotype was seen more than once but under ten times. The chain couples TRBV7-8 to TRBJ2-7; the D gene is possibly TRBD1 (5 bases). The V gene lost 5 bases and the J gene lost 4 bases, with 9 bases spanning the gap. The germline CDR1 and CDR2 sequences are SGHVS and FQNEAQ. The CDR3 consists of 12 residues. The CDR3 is CASSLTEYEQYF. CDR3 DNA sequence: TGTGCCAGCAGCCTGACAGAATACGAGCAGTACTTC.

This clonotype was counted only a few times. CDR3: CASSLTGIGYTF. CDR3 sequence (DNA): TGTGCCAGCAGCCTTACGGGAATTGGCTACACCTTC. The chain has TRBV6-1 and TRBJ1-2; no reliable D call. Germline V gene lookup returns CDR1 MNHNS and CDR2 SASEGT. The CDR3 has 12 amino acids. The V end was cut by 6 bases, the J end by 7 bases, with 12 bases between.

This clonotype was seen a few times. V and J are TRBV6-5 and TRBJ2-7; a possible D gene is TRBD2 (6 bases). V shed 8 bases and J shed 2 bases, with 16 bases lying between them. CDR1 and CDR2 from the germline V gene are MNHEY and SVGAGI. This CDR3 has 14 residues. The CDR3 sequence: CASGRRESPYEQYF. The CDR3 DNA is TGTGCCAGCGGCCGCCGGGAGTCCCCCTACGAGCAGTACTTC.

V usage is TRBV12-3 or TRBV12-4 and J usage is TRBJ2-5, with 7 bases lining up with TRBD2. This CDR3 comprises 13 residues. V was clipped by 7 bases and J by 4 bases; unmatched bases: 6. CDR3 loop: CASTISGGETQYF. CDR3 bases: TGTGCCAGCACCATTTCGGGGGGAGAGACCCAGTACTTC.

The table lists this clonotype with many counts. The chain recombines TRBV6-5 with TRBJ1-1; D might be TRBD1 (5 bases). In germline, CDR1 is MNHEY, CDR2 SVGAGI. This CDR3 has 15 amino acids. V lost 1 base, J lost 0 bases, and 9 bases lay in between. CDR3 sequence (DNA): TGTGCCAGCAGTTACTGGGGGGGGATGAACACTGAAGCTTTCTTT. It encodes CASSYWGGMNTEAFF.

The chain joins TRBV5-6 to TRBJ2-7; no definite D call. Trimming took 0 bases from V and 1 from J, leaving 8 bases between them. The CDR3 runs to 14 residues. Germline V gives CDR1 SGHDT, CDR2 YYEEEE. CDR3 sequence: CASSLEGMSYEQYF. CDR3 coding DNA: TGTGCCAGCAGCTTGGAAGGGATGTCCTACGAGCAGTACTTC.

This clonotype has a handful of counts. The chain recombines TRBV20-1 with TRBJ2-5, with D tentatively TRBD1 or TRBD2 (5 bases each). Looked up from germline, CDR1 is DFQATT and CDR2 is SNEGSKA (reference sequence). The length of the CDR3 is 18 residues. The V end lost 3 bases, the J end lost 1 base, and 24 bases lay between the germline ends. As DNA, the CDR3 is TGCAGTGCTAGGGGGACGGGGCTCACCGGGACGTTCCAAGAGACCCAGTACTTC. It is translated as CSARGTGLTGTFQETQYF.

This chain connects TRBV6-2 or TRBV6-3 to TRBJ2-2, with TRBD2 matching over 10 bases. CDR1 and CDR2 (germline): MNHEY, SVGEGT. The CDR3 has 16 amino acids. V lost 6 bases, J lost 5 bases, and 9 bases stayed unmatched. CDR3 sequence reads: CASRGPSGSVTGELFF. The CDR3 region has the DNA TGTGCCAGCAGGGGACCTAGCGGGAGCGTAACCGGGGAGCTGTTTTTT.

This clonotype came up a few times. The CDR3: CASSPWEDTQYF. The CDR3 region has the DNA TGTGCCAGCAGCCCCTGGGAGGATACGCAGTATTTT. The chain links TRBV11-2 to TRBJ2-3; D is perhaps TRBD2 (5 bases). The germline V and J ends were trimmed by 5 bases and 6 bases, with 9 bases remaining between them. CDR1 is SGHAT, CDR2 FQNNGV, per germline. This CDR3 is 12 amino acids long. Variable domain in full (rest from reference TRBV11-2 and TRBJ2-3): EAGVAQSPRYKIIEKRQSVAFWCNPISGHATLYWYQQILGQGPKLLIQFQNNGVVDDSQLPKDRFSAERLKGVDSTLKIQPAKLEDSAVYLCASSPWEDTQYFGPGTRLTVL.

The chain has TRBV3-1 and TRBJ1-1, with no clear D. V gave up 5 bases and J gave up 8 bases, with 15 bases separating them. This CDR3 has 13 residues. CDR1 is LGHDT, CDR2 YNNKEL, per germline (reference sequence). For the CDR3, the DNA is TGTGCCAGCAGCGGAAGAGGACCTCGGGAAGCTTTCTTT. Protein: CASSGRGPREAFF. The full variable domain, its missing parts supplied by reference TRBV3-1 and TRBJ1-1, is DTAVSQTPKYLVTQMGNDKSIKCEQNLGHDTMYWYKQDSKKFLKIMFSYNNKELIINETVPNRFSPKSPDKAHLNLHINSLELGDSAVYFCASSGRGPREAFFGQGTRLTVV.

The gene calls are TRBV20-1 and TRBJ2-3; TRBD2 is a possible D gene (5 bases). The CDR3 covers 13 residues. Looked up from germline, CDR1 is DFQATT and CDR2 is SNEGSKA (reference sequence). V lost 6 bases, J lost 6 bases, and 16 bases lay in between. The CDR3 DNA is TGCAGTGCCAATAATGAGAGGGCGGATACGCAGTATTTT. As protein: CSANNERADTQYF.

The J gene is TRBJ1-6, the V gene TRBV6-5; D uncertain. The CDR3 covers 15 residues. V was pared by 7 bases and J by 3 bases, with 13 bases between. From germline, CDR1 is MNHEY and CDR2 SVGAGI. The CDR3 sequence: CASTQPGVYNSPLHF. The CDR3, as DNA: TGTGCCAGCACCCAACCTGGGGTCTATAATTCACCCCTCCACTTT.

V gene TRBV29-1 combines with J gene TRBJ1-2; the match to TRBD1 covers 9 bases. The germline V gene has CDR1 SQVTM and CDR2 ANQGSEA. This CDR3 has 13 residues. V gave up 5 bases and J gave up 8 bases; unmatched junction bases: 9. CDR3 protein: CSVPGQGSVGYTF. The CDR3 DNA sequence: TGCAGCGTTCCTGGACAGGGGTCGGTCGGCTACACCTTC.

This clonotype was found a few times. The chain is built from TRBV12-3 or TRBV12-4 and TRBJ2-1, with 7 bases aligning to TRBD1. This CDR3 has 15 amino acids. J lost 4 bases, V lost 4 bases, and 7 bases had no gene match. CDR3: CASSSTGSRYNEQFF. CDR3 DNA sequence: TGTGCCAGCAGTTCGACAGGGTCTCGTTACAATGAGCAGTTCTTC.

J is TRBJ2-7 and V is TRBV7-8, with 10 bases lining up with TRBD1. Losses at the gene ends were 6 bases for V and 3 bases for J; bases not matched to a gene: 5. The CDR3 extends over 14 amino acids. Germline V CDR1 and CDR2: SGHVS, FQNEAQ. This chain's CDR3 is CASSEDRGLYEQYF. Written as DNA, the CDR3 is TGTGCCAGCAGTGAAGACAGGGGGCTCTACGAGCAGTACTTC.

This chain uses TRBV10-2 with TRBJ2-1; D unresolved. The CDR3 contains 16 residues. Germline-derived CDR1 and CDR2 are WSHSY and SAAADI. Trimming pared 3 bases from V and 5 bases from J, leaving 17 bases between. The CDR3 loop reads CASSDRAPSFHNEQFF. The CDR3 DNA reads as TGCGCCAGCAGTGACCGCGCCCCATCATTCCACAATGAGCAGTTCTTC.

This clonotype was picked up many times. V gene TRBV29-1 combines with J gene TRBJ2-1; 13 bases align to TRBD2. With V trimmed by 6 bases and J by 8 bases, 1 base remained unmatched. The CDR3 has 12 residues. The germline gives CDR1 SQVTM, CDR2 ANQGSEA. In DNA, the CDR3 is TGCAGCGTGGGACTAGCGGGATATGAGCAGTTCTTC. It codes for CSVGLAGYEQFF.

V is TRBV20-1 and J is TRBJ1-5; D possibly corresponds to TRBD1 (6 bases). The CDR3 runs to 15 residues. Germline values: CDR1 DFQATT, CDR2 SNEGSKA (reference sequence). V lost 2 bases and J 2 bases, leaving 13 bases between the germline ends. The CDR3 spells CSARSLQGGNQPQHF. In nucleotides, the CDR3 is TGCAGTGCTAGATCCTTACAGGGAGGCAATCAGCCCCAGCATTTT.

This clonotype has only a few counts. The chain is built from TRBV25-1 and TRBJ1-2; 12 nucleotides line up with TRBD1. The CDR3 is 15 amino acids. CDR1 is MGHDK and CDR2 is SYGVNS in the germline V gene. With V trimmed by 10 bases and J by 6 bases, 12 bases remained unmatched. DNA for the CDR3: TGTGCCACCGAATGGTCGGGACAGGGGGCGGATGGCTACACCTTC. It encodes CATEWSGQGADGYTF.

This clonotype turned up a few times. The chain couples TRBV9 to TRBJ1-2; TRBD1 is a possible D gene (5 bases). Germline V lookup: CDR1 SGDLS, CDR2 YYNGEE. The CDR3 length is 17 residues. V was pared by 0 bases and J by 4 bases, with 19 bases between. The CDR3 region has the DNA TGTGCCAGCAGCGTAGGATCGTCAGCTGGGGACGGCTATGGCTACACCTTC. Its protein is CASSVGSSAGDGYGYTF.